The 12 T cell receptor beta chains below were found in one sample sequenced in a study of T cells in Graves' hyperthyroidism and ophthalmopathy. The CDR3 regions of TCR beta were amplified from RNA transcripts. A set of HTBI primers served as the primers for a first-round RT-PCR of the TCR CDR3. TCRdb re-derived calls from the multiplex PCR reads in MiXCR, one entry per CDR3 protein. The sample shows 360,000 or so distinct CDR3 sequences, 15% to 20% of them seen only once. What was sequenced was blood. Every receptor here comes from a young woman with Graves' hyperthyroidism.

The J gene is TRBJ2-2, the V gene TRBV5-1; D may be TRBD1 (6 bases). This CDR3 is built from 16 residues. Trimming removed 3 bases at V and 1 base at J, with 13 bases between. The germline V gene encodes CDR1 SGHRS and CDR2 YFSETQ. For the CDR3, the DNA is TGCGCCAGCAGCTGGCGGACGACAGGGAACACCGGGGAGCTGTTTTTT. This sequence encodes CASSWRTTGNTGELFF. The full variable domain, with the rest looked up from reference TRBV5-1 and TRBJ2-2, is KAGVTQTPRYLIKTRGQQVTLSCSPISGHRSVSWYQQTPGQGLQFLFEYFSETQRNKGNFPGRFSGRQFSNSRSEMNVSTLELGDSALYLCASSWRTTGNTGELFFGEGSRLTVL.

Many counts were recorded for this clonotype. The V and J genes are TRBV20-1 and TRBJ2-2, with 8 bases identical to TRBD2. Germline CDR1 is DFQATT and CDR2 is SNEGSKA (reference sequence). CDR3 length: 17 residues. The V and J ends lost 1 base and 1 base, in that order; junction bases with no gene match: 8. CDR3 in amino acids: CSARALGGAENTGELFF. CDR3 nucleotide sequence: TGCAGTGCTAGAGCGCTCGGGGGGGCAGAGAACACCGGGGAGCTGTTTTTT.

This clonotype was found many times. The rearrangement uses TRBV18 and TRBJ1-1; D ambiguous. Deletions cut 4 bases from V and 4 bases from J, with 10 bases between. Germline V gene data show CDR1 as KGHSH and CDR2 as LQKENI. The CDR3 is 13 residues long. Here the CDR3 DNA reads TGTGCCAGCTCACATTCTGAGGCCACTGAAGCTTTCTTT. As protein: CASSHSEATEAFF.

At least ten counts were recorded for this clonotype. The chain uses TRBV28 and TRBJ1-2; D ambiguous. CDR1 is MDHEN, CDR2 SYDVKM, per germline. CDR3 size: 15 residues. V gave up 9 bases and J gave up 0 bases, with 17 bases separating them. The CDR3 loop is CASSIVYEPNYGYTF. The DNA of the CDR3 is TGTGCCAGTTCCATAGTGTACGAACCTAACTATGGCTACACCTTC.

This clonotype was recorded many times. V gene TRBV20-1 combines with J gene TRBJ1-2; a weak D match, TRBD1 (5 bases). Germline-derived CDR1 and CDR2 are DFQATT and SNEGSKA (reference sequence). V lost 5 bases and J 8 bases, leaving 9 bases between the germline ends. The CDR3 covers 10 residues. The CDR3 sequence is CSAFSGGYTF. In nucleotides, the CDR3 is TGCAGTGCTTTCTCAGGGGGCTACACCTTC.

This clonotype was recorded at least ten times. The chain combines TRBV7-2 with TRBJ2-2; the D is unclear. The germline V gene encodes CDR1 SGHTA and CDR2 FQGNSA. The CDR3 covers 13 residues. V lost 3 bases, J lost 7 bases, and 9 bases lay in between. CDR3 amino acids: CASSFLIGGELFF. The CDR3 bases are TGTGCCAGCAGCTTTTTAATAGGCGGGGAGCTGTTTTTT.

Only one count was recorded for this clonotype. This chain joins TRBV9 and TRBJ2-2, with 7 bases fitting TRBD2. Trimming took 1 base from V and 5 from J; bases not matched to a gene: 8. The CDR3 totals 16 residues. Per germline, CDR1 SGDLS and CDR2 YYNGEE. The CDR3 nucleotides read TGTGCCAGCAGCGTATTAGTAGCGGGTCTGACCGGGGAGCTGTTTTTT. It encodes CASSVLVAGLTGELFF.

This clonotype has just a few counts. The chain joins TRBV24-1 to TRBJ2-5, with D possibly TRBD2 on 5 matching bases. Germline-derived CDR1 and CDR2 are KGHDR and SFDVKD. V was cut by 9 bases and J by 2 bases, with 12 bases left in between. CDR3 length: 13 amino acids. DNA of the CDR3: TGTGCCACCGCAGAATGGAGGCAAGAGACCCAGTACTTC. As protein: CATAEWRQETQYF.

The chain has TRBV9 and TRBJ1-2, with TRBD1 matching 7 bases. V trimming: 4 bases; J trimming: 1 base; junction bases outside the gene matches: 10. The CDR3 contains 16 residues. Germline CDR1 SGDLS, CDR2 YYNGEE. In DNA form, the CDR3 reads TGTGCCAGCAGCCCCCGACAGGGCTCGAATAACTATGGCTACACCTTC. This gives the protein CASSPRQGSNNYGYTF.

This clonotype appeared many times. The rearrangement links TRBV6-1 to TRBJ2-5; perhaps TRBD1 as D (5 bases). The V and J ends lost 8 bases and 3 bases respectively, with 16 bases between them. The CDR3 covers 14 residues. Germline CDR1 is MNHNS and CDR2 is SASEGT. CDR3 coding DNA: TGTGCCAGCTCTCGACTCCTCAGGGAAGAGACCCAGTACTTC. Translated: CASSRLLREETQYF.

Many counts were recorded for this clonotype. The V call is TRBV12-3 or TRBV12-4, the J call TRBJ1-3; a weak D match, TRBD1 (5 bases). The CDR3 consists of 16 residues. V was cut by 4 bases and J by 0 bases, with 13 bases left in between. CDR3 sequence: CASSSWDSGSGNTIYF. For the CDR3, the DNA is TGTGCCAGCAGTTCCTGGGACTCCGGCTCTGGAAACACCATATATTTT.

The chain combines TRBV2 with TRBJ1-3; D is perhaps TRBD1 (5 bases). Trimming took off 6 bases at V and 0 bases at J, with 15 bases between the two ends. The CDR3 runs to 16 residues. CDR1 and CDR2 from the germline V gene are SNHLY and FYNNEI. CDR3 loop: CASRAGLVISGNTIYF. CDR3 nucleotides: TGTGCCAGCAGAGCAGGGCTCGTCATCTCTGGAAACACCATATATTTT. The full variable domain, its missing parts supplied by reference TRBV2 and TRBJ1-3, is EPEVTQTPSHQVTQMGQEVILRCVPISNHLYFYWYRQILGQKVEFLVSFYNNEISEKSEIFDDQFSVERPDGSNFTLKIRSTKLEDSAMYFCASRAGLVISGNTIYFGEGSWLTVV.